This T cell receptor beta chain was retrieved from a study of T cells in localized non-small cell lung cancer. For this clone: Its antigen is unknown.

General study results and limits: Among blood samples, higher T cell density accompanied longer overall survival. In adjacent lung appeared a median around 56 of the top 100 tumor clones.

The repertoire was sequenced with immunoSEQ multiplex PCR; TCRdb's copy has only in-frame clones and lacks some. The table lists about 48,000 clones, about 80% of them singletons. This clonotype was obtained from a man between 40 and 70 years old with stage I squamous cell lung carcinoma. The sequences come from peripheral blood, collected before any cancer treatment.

CDR3 DNA: TGTGCCACCGGGACAGGCTTTAATGAAAAACTGTTTTTT. Its translation: CATGTGFNEKLFF. The rearrangement links TRBV6-5 to TRBJ1-4; TRBD1 matches at 8 bases. In germline, CDR1 is MNHEY, CDR2 SVGAGI. Losses at the gene ends were 10 bases for V and 4 bases for J; bases not matched to a gene: 5. The CDR3 is made up of 13 amino acids.